What follows are 14 T cell receptor beta chains derived from one specimen sequenced in a study of cytomegalovirus exposure and HLA in healthy donors. This PCR relied on a set of 60 Vbeta primers and 13 Jbeta primers. Generated by immunoSEQ multiplex PCR, the TCRdb table keeps only in-frame clones and is missing some. The sample carries approximately 150,000 clones, roughly 80% recorded once. Specimen: PBMCs. The receptors shown here come from a man younger than 35 in good health and CMV-seropositive.

This chain connects TRBV7-9 to TRBJ2-6, with a possible D match to TRBD1 (5 bases). The CDR3 is 15 amino acids. The germline gives CDR1 SEHNR, CDR2 FQNEAQ (reference sequence). Trimming cost V 6 bases and J 0 bases, with 9 bases left between them. Here the CDR3 reads CASRMTDSGANVLTF. For the CDR3, the DNA is TGTGCCAGCAGAATGACAGACTCTGGGGCCAACGTCCTGACTTTC.

This chain joins TRBV28 and TRBJ1-5; maybe TRBD1 (5 bases). The V and J ends lost 6 bases and 4 bases respectively, with 13 bases between them. The CDR3 is 14 residues long. Germline V lookup: CDR1 MDHEN, CDR2 SYDVKM. This CDR3 is CASSYGGGNQPQHF. The CDR3 DNA is TGTGCCAGCAGCTACGGGGGGGGAAATCAGCCCCAGCATTTT.

The chain recombines TRBV4-1 with TRBJ1-2, with a tentative D call TRBD1 (6 bases). CDR1 and CDR2 (germline): MGHRA, YSYEKL. This CDR3 has 16 amino acids. The V end was cut by 3 bases, the J end by 6 bases, with 20 bases between. The CDR3 nucleotides are TGCGCCAGCAGCCAGGTCACACGGGGGGGCCGAAATGGCTACACCTTC. This sequence encodes CASSQVTRGGRNGYTF.

The chain has TRBV6-1 and TRBJ1-1, with a tentative D call TRBD1 (5 bases). Germline values: CDR1 MNHNS, CDR2 SASEGT. The CDR3 extends over 15 amino acids. V gave up 8 bases and J gave up 0 bases, with 16 bases separating them. CDR3 in amino acids: CASHVLTVMNTEAFF. For the CDR3, the DNA is TGTGCCAGCCATGTTCTGACAGTAATGAACACTGAAGCTTTCTTT.

The J gene is TRBJ1-1, the V gene TRBV5-1; D might be TRBD1 (5 bases). Trimming removed 4 bases at V and 4 bases at J, with 11 bases between. Looked up from germline, CDR1 is SGHRS and CDR2 is YFSETQ. CDR3 length: 13 amino acids. CDR3 bases: TGCGCCAGCAGCACCCAGGGTGGCACTGAAGCTTTCTTT. Translation gives CASSTQGGTEAFF.

This chain connects TRBV19 to TRBJ2-1; tentatively, D is TRBD2 (6 bases). V shed 9 bases and J shed 5 bases, with 23 bases lying between them. The CDR3 runs to 16 residues. From germline, CDR1 is LNHDA and CDR2 SQIVND (reference sequence). The CDR3 protein is CASFRKQRLANNEQFF. The CDR3 region has the DNA TGTGCCAGCTTTAGAAAACAAAGGCTAGCGAACAATGAGCAGTTCTTC.

Concerning this clone itself: One junction end does not reproduce the germline sequence, and a read error may be involved. This rearrangement joins TRBV7-9 to TRBJ2-7, with D maybe TRBD2 (5 bases). Germline CDR1 is SEHNR and CDR2 is FQNEAQ (reference sequence). The CDR3 has 12 amino acids. The CDR3 DNA reads TGTTCCAGCAGCGTAGCGAGGGACGAGCAGTACTTC. Translation: CSSSVARDEQYF.

This clone was found a few times. The CDR3 DNA is TGCGCCAGCAGCTTTGGACAGGCCTACGACTCCTACGAGCAGTACTTC. Protein product: CASSFGQAYDSYEQYF. The V call is TRBV5-1, the J call TRBJ2-7; 7 nucleotides line up with TRBD1. The ends lost 2 bases at V and 0 bases at J; junction bases unmatched: 8. Germline values: CDR1 SGHRS, CDR2 YFSETQ. This CDR3 is 16 amino acids long.

This sequence joins TRBV28 and TRBJ2-7; tentatively, D is TRBD1 (6 bases). Germline V lookup: CDR1 MDHEN, CDR2 SYDVKM. The ends were cut back, 5 bases at V and 0 bases at J, with 17 bases in the middle. The CDR3 sequence is 16 residues long. CDR3 DNA sequence: TGTGCCAGCAGTCTACCTCAACAGGGAACCTCCTACGAGCAGTACTTC. Translation: CASSLPQQGTSYEQYF.

The CDR3 nucleotides are TGTGCCAGCCATAGAGGGGACAGGGTCGCTGAAGCTTTCTTT. Protein: CASHRGDRVAEAFF. This chain joins TRBV6-1 and TRBJ1-1; TRBD1 matches at 9 bases. CDR3 size: 14 residues. CDR1 is MNHNS and CDR2 is SASEGT in the germline V gene. The junction had 10 bases not matched to a gene; V was cut back by 8 bases and J by 6 bases.

This sequence joins TRBV2 and TRBJ2-3; 15 nucleotides match TRBD2. The CDR3 covers 16 residues. Losses at the gene ends were 6 bases for V and 4 bases for J; bases not matched to a gene: 5. From germline, CDR1 is SNHLY and CDR2 FYNNEI. The CDR3 nucleotides read TGTGCCAGCAGCCCGGGACTAGCGGGAGGCTCAGATACGCAGTATTTT. Its translation: CASSPGLAGGSDTQYF.

The chain recombines TRBV6-1 with TRBJ2-1; TRBD2 might be the D (5 bases). CDR3 length: 15 amino acids. Looked up from germline, CDR1 is MNHNS and CDR2 is SASEGT. Trimming left V 7 bases short and J 0 bases short, with 13 bases between. CDR3 nucleotide sequence: TGTGCCAGCAATTTTCAGCGGAGCTCCTACAATGAGCAGTTCTTC. Translation gives CASNFQRSSYNEQFF.

The chain carries TRBV29-1 and TRBJ2-7; 11 positions match TRBD1. V shed 7 bases and J 4 bases; nucleotides not matched to a gene: 6. This CDR3 region has 13 residues. The germline gives CDR1 SQVTM, CDR2 ANQGSEA. The CDR3 region is CSAAGTGGYEQYF. The CDR3 region has the DNA TGCAGCGCCGCCGGGACAGGGGGATACGAGCAGTACTTC.

This clone showed up just a few times. The chain links TRBV2 to TRBJ1-5, with D unclear. Germline loops: CDR1 SNHLY, CDR2 FYNNEI. The CDR3 runs 15 residues. Trimming stripped 0 bases from V and 7 bases from J, with 13 bases between. The CDR3 region has the DNA TGTGCCAGCAGTGAAGCGCTGGGAGGAGGACAGCCCCAGCATTTT. As protein: CASSEALGGGQPQHF.